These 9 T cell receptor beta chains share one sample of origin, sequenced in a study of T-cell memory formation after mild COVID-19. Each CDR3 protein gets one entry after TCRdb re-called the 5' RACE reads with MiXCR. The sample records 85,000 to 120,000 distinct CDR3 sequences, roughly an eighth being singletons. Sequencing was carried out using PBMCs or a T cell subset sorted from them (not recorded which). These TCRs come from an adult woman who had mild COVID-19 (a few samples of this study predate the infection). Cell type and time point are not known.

CDR3 DNA sequence: TGTGCCAGCAGCCCCCCCGAGCCTTACAGGGCCCAATACGAGCAGTACTTC. Translating gives CASSPPEPYRAQYEQYF. The V call is TRBV7-9, the J call TRBJ2-7; tentative D call: TRBD1 (6 bases). V lost 5 bases to trimming and J lost 4 bases, with 24 bases between them. CDR3 size: 17 residues. The germline V gene has CDR1 SEHNR and CDR2 FQNEAQ (reference sequence).

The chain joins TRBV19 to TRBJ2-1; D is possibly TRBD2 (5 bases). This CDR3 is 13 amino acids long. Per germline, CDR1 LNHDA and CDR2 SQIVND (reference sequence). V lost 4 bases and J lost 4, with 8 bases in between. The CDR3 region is CASSTTRYNEQFF. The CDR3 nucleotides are TGTGCCAGTAGTACCACTAGGTACAATGAGCAGTTCTTC.

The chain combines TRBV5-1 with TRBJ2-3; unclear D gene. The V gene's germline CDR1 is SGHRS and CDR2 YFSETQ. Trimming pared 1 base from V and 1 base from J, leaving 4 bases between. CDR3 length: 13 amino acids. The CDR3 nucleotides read TGCGCCAGCAGCTTGCCAGGCACAGATACGCAGTATTTT. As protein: CASSLPGTDTQYF.

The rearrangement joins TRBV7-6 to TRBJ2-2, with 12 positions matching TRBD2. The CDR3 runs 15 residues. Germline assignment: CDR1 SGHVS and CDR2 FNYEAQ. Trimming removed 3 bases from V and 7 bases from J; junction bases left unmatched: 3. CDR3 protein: CASSLTSGSVGELFF. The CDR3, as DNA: TGTGCCAGCAGCTTGACTAGCGGGAGCGTCGGGGAGCTGTTTTTT.

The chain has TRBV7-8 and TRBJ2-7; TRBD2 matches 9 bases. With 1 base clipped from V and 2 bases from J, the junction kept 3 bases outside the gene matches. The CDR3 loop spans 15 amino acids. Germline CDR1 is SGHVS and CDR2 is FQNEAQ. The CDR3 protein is CASSLGSGGAYEQYF. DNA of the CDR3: TGTGCCAGCAGCTTAGGTAGCGGGGGAGCCTACGAGCAGTACTTC.

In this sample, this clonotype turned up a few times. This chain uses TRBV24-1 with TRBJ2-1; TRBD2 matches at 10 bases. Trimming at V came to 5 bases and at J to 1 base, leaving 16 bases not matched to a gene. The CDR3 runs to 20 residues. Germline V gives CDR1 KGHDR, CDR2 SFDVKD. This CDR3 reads CATSAGTGLAGDESYNEQFF. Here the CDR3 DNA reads TGTGCCACCAGTGCCGGTACGGGGCTAGCGGGAGATGAATCCTACAATGAGCAGTTCTTC.

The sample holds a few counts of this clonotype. The CDR3 loop is CASSQGVEQYF. Written as DNA, the CDR3 is TGTGCCAGCAGCCAAGGGGTCGAGCAGTACTTC. This rearrangement joins TRBV4-2 to TRBJ2-7; D is unclear. Trimming removed 1 base at V and 6 bases at J, with 4 bases between. Germline V gene lookup returns CDR1 LGHNA and CDR2 YNFKEQ. The CDR3 totals 11 residues.

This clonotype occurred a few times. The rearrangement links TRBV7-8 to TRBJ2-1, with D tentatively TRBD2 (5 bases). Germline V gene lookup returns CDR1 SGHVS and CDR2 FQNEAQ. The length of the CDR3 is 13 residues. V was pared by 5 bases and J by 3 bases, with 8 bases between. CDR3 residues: CASSGSVYNEQFF. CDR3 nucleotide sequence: TGTGCCAGCAGCGGGAGTGTCTACAATGAGCAGTTCTTC.

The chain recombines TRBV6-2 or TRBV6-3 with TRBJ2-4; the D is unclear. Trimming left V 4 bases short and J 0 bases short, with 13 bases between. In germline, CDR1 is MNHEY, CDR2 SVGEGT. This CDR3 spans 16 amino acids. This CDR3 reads CASSSLAPLAKNIQYF. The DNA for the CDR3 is TGTGCCAGCAGTTCCCTGGCTCCACTAGCCAAAAACATTCAGTACTTC.